The clone carrying this TCR beta chain was counted many times. Its antigen is unknown. A single record per CDR3 protein comes from TCRdb applying MiXCR to the 5' RACE reads. The data contain 350,000 to 450,000 distinct CDR3 sequences, 15% to 25% of them singletons. There are 16 residues in the CDR3. V lost 0 bases, J lost 5 bases, and 15 bases lay in between. CDR1 LGHNA and CDR2 YSLEER come from the germline V gene. This record belongs to a study of T-cell memory formation after mild COVID-19. General observations from the study: Contracting CD8+ clones were enriched in EMRA, CD4+ mainly in CM and EM. Nothing confirmed that second-wave clones peaking on day 37 were specific for SARS-CoV-2.

The source of this sequence is an adult woman who had mild COVID-19 (a few samples of this study predate the infection). Cell type and time point are not known. Sequenced: PBMCs or a T cell subset sorted from them (not recorded which). V usage is TRBV4-3 and J usage is TRBJ2-3, with a weak D call TRBD1 (6 bases). The CDR3: CASSQDLAEGGDTQYF. CDR3 DNA: TGCGCCAGCAGCCAAGATTTGGCGGAAGGGGGAGATACGCAGTATTTT.